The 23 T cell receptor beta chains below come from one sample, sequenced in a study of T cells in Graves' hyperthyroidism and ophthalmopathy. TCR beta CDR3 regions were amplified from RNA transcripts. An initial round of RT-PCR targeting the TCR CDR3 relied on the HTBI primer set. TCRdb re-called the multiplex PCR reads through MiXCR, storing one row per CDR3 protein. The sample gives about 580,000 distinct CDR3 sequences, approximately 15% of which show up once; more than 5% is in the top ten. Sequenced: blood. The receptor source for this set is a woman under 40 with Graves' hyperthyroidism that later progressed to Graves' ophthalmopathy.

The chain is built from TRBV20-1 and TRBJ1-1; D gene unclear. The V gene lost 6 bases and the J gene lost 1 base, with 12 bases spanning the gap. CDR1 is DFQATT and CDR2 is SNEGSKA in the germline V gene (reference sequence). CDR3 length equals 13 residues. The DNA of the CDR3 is TGCAGTGCCAACGAGCAGCCGAACACTGAAGCTTTCTTT. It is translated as CSANEQPNTEAFF.

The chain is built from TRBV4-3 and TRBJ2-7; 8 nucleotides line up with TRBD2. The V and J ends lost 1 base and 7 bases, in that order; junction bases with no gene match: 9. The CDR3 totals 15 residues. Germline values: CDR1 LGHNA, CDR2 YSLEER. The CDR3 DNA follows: TGCGCCAGCAGCCAAGGGGGTAGCGGGGCCGGGGAGCAGTACTTC. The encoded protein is CASSQGGSGAGEQYF.

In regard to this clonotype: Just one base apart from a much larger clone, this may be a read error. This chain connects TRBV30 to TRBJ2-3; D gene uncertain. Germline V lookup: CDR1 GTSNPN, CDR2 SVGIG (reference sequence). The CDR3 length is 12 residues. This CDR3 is CPWSQGTDTQYF. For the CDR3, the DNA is TGTCCCTGGAGTCAGGGCACAGATACGCAGTATTTT.

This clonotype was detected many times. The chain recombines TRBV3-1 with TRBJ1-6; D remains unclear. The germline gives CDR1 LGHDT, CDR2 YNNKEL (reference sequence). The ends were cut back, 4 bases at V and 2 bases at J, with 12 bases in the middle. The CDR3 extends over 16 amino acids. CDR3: CASSPDVMTYNSPLHF. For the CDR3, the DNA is TGTGCCAGCAGCCCGGACGTAATGACCTATAATTCACCCCTCCACTTT.

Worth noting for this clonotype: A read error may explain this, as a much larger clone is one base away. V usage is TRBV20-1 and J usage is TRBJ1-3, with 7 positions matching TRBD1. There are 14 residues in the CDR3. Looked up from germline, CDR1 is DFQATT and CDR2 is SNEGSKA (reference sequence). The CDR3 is CGAPIGGSGNTIYF. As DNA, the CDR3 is TGCGGTGCACCGATAGGGGGCTCGGGAAACACCATATATTTT.

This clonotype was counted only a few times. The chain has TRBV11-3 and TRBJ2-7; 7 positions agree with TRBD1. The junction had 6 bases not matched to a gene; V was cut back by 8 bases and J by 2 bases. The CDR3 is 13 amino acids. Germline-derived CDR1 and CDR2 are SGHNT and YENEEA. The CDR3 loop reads CASGGQFAYEQYF. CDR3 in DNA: TGTGCCAGCGGGGGACAGTTTGCCTACGAGCAGTACTTC. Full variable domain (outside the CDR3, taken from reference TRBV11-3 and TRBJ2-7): EAGVVQSPRYKIIEKKQPVAFWCNPISGHNTLYWYLQNLGQGPELLIRYENEEAVDDSQLPKDRFSAERLKGVDSTLKIQPAELGDSAVYLCASGGQFAYEQYFGPGTRLTVT.

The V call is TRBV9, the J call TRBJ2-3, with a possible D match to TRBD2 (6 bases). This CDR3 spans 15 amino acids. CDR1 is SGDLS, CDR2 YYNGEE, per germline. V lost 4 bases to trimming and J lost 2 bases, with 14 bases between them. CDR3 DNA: TGTGCCAGCAGCCCCAGGACTACTCACACAGATACGCAGTATTTT. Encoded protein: CASSPRTTHTDTQYF.

The CDR3 reads CASGLVTTGEVETQYF. CDR3 DNA: TGTGCTAGTGGTTTGGTAACTACAGGGGAGGTGGAGACCCAGTACTTC. The rearrangement joins TRBV12-5 to TRBJ2-5; possible D gene TRBD1, 7 bases. This CDR3 region has 16 residues. Germline V lookup: CDR1 LGHNT, CDR2 FRNRAP. V dropped 0 bases and J dropped 5 bases, with 16 bases sitting between them.

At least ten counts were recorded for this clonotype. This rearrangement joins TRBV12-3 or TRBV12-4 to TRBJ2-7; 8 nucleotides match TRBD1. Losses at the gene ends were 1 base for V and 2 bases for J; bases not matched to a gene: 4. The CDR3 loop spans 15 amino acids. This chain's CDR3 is CASSLGGQGPYEQYF. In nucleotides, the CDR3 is TGTGCCAGCAGTTTAGGTGGACAGGGACCCTACGAGCAGTACTTC.

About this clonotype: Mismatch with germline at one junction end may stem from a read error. The CDR3 region is CASSLELANNERFF. The CDR3, as DNA: TGCGCCAGCAGCTTGGAACTAGCCAACAATGAGCGGTTCTTC. The J gene is TRBJ2-1, the V gene TRBV5-1, with D possibly TRBD2 on 6 matching bases. Germline V CDR1 and CDR2: SGHRS, YFSETQ. This CDR3 spans 14 amino acids. The whole variable domain, remainder taken from reference TRBV5-1 and TRBJ2-1, is KAGVTQTPRYLIKTRGQQVTLSCSPISGHRSVSWYQQTPGQGLQFLFEYFSETQRNKGNFPGRFSGRQFSNSRSEMNVSTLELGDSALYLCASSLELANNERFFGPGTRLTVL.

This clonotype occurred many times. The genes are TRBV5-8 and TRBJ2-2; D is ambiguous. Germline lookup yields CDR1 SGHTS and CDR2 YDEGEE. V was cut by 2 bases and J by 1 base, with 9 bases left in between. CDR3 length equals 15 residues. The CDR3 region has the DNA TGTGCCAGCAGCTTCGGTTTTGGGAACACCGGGGAGCTGTTTTTT. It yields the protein CASSFGFGNTGELFF.

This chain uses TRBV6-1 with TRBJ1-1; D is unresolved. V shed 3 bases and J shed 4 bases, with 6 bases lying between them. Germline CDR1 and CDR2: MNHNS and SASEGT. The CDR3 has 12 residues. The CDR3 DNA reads TGTGCCAGCAGTGACTGGCCCACTGAAGCTTTCTTT. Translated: CASSDWPTEAFF.

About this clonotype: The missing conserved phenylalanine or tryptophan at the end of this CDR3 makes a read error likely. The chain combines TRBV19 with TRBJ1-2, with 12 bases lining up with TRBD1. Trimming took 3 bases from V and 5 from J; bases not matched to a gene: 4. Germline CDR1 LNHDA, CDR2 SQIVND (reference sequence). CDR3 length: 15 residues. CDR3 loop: CASSMGTGGAYGYTS. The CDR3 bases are TGTGCCAGTAGTATGGGGACAGGGGGCGCGTATGGCTACACCTCC.

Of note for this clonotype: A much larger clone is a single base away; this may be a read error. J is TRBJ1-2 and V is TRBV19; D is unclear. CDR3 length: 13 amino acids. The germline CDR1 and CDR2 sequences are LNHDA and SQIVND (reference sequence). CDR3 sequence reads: CASGIDWLRGYTF. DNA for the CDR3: TGTGCCAGTGGTATTGATTGGCTTCGGGGCTACACCTTC.

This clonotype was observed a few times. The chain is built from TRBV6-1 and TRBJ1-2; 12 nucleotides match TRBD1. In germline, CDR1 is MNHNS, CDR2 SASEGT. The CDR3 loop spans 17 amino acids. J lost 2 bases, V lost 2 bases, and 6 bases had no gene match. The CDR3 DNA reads TGTGCCAGCAGTGAACGAGATGGGACAGGGGGCAACTATGGCTACACCTTC. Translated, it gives CASSERDGTGGNYGYTF.

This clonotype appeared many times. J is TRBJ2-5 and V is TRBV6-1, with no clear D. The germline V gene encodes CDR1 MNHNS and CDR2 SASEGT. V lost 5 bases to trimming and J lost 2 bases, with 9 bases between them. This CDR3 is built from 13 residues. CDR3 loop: CASSWSVQETQYF. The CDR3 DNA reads TGTGCCAGCAGTTGGTCAGTACAAGAGACCCAGTACTTC.

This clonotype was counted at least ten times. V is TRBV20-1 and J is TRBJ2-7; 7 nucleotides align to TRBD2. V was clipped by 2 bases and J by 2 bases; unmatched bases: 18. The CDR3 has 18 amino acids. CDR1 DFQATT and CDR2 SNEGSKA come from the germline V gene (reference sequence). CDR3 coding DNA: TGCAGTGCTAGACCTCTAAGCGGAGCGGGATTCCCCCCCTACGAGCAGTACTTC. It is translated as CSARPLSGAGFPPYEQYF.

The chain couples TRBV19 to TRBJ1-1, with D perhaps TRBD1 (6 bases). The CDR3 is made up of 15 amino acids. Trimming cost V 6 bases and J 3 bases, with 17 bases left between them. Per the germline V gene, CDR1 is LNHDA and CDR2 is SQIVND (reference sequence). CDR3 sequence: CASSPPGARDTEAFF. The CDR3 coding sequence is TGTGCCAGTAGCCCTCCGGGGGCGCGGGACACTGAAGCTTTCTTT.

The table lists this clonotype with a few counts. CDR3 bases: TGTGCCAGCAGTGAGCGGGGTGGCTCCTACAATGAGCAGTTCTTC. Its protein product is CASSERGGSYNEQFF. The chain combines TRBV6-1 with TRBJ2-1, with D perhaps matching TRBD2 (6 bases). Germline CDR1 and CDR2: MNHNS and SASEGT. With 3 bases removed from V and 0 bases from J, the gap between germline ends came to 9 bases. The CDR3 has 15 residues.

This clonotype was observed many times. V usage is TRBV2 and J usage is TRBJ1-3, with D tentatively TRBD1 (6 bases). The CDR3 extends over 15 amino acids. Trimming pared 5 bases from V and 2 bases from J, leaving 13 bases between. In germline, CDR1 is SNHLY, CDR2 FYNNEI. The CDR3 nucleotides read TGTGCCAGCAGTCCACAGGGATCCGCTGGAAACACCATATATTTT. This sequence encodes CASSPQGSAGNTIYF.

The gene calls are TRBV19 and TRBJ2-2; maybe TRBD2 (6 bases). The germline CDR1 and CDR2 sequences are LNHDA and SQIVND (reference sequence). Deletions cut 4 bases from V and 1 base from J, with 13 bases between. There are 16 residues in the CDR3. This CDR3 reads CASSRTSRMNTGELFF. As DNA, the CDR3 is TGTGCCAGTAGTAGAACTAGCCGGATGAACACCGGGGAGCTGTTTTTT.

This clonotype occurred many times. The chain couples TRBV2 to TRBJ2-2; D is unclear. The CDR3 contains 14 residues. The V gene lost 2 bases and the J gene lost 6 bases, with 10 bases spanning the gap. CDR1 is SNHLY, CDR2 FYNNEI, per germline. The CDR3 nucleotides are TGTGCCAGCAGTGAACCTGGGCCGTCCGGGGAGCTGTTTTTT. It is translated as CASSEPGPSGELFF.

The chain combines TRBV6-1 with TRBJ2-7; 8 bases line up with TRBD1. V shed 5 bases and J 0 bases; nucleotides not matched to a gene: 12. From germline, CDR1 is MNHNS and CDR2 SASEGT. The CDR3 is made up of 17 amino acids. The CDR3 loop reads CASSFAPRDRSSYEQYF. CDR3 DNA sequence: TGTGCCAGCAGTTTCGCCCCCCGGGACAGGAGCTCCTACGAGCAGTACTTC.